This TCR beta chain was captured in a study of cytomegalovirus exposure and HLA in healthy donors. Amplification used 60 Vbeta primers and 13 Jbeta primers. The method was immunoSEQ multiplex PCR; TCRdb's version includes in-frame clones alone and lacks a portion of them. This sample has some 170,000 clones, with roughly 76% found just once. Germline V gene lookup returns CDR1 KGHSH and CDR2 LQKENI. The CDR3 totals 16 residues. V gave up 3 bases and J gave up 0 bases, with 12 bases separating them. The chain is built from TRBV18 and TRBJ1-3; D gene ambiguous. The receptor comes from a woman younger than 30 in good health and CMV-seropositive. The sequenced sample was PBMCs. DNA for the CDR3: TGTGCCAGCTCACCCCCCGGACTGAGCTCTGGAAACACCATATATTTT. Translated: CASSPPGLSSGNTIYF.